Presented here are 10 T cell receptor beta chains from one specimen sequenced in a study of blood T cell repertoires in COVID-19. Some clones are missing from TCRdb's copy, which holds only in-frame ones; the method was immunoSEQ multiplex PCR. The sample includes under 400,000 clones, around 88% of them seen just once. The sequencing input was peripheral blood. The receptors come from a woman in her 30s with COVID-19, enrolled during active disease.

In its sample, this clone was seen once. The chain has TRBV7-2 and TRBJ1-1; weak D call: TRBD1 (5 bases). Deletions cut 5 bases from V and 1 base from J, with 26 bases between. CDR3 length: 19 residues. CDR1 and CDR2 from the germline V gene are SGHTA and FQGNSA. CDR3 sequence reads: CASSRGAGSPSSRNTEAFF. CDR3 nucleotide sequence: TGTGCCAGCAGCCGCGGGGCGGGATCCCCTTCTAGTAGGAACACTGAAGCTTTCTTT.

The V gene is TRBV6-5, the J gene TRBJ2-2; D perhaps matches TRBD2 (6 bases). This CDR3 contains 13 residues. From germline, CDR1 is MNHEY and CDR2 SVGAGI. Trimming cost V 11 bases and J 6 bases, with 16 bases left between them. The CDR3 nucleotides read TGTGCCTCGGCACTAGCAATCCCCGGGGAGCTGTTTTTT. Amino acids: CASALAIPGELFF.

The V and J genes are TRBV27 and TRBJ2-7; weak D call: TRBD2 (6 bases). CDR1 is MNHEY, CDR2 SMNVEV, per germline (reference sequence). The length of the CDR3 is 13 residues. Trimming pared 6 bases from V and 7 bases from J, leaving 16 bases between. The DNA for the CDR3 is TGTGCCAGCAGCCGCCCCGGTGGGGGGGAGCAGTACTTC. It codes for CASSRPGGGEQYF.

The genes are TRBV4-3 and TRBJ2-2; 8 bases are a match to TRBD2. With V trimmed by 0 bases and J by 7 bases, 10 bases remained unmatched. The CDR3 extends over 17 amino acids. CDR1 and CDR2 (germline): LGHNA, YSLEER. The CDR3 region is CASSQDFSGGRGGELFF. The DNA for the CDR3 is TGCGCCAGCAGCCAAGATTTCAGCGGGGGACGAGGCGGGGAGCTGTTTTTT.

This chain uses TRBV14 with TRBJ1-3, with 8 bases identical to TRBD1. The CDR3 has 17 residues. Germline CDR1 is SGHDN and CDR2 is FVKESK. V was pared by 4 bases and J by 4 bases, with 12 bases of the junction left unmatched. For the CDR3, the DNA is TGTGCCAGCAGCCCGCCAGGGGGCGCCAAGCCGGGAAACACCATATATTTT. Protein product: CASSPPGGAKPGNTIYF.

The rearrangement links TRBV2 to TRBJ2-1, with TRBD2 matching over 13 bases. Germline loops: CDR1 SNHLY, CDR2 FYNNEI. J was trimmed by 2 bases and V by 7 bases; bases with no gene match: 17. This CDR3 has 20 residues. The CDR3 reads CASIAHSGLAGTIPYNEQFF. CDR3 nucleotides: TGTGCCAGCATCGCCCATTCGGGACTAGCGGGGACAATTCCCTACAATGAGCAGTTCTTC.

This chain uses TRBV4-2 with TRBJ1-1; D is ambiguous. Germline lookup yields CDR1 LGHNA and CDR2 YNFKEQ. Trimming took off 1 base at V and 1 base at J, with 7 bases between the two ends. This CDR3 has 14 amino acids. The CDR3 here is CASSQVQRNTEAFF. The CDR3 nucleotides read TGTGCCAGCAGCCAAGTCCAGCGGAACACTGAAGCTTTCTTT.

This clone was counted once. CDR3 coding DNA: TGTGCCAGCTCACCCACAACCCAGGAGACCCAGTACTTC. This translates into CASSPTTQETQYF. The chain links TRBV18 to TRBJ2-5; D is uncertain. This CDR3 is 13 amino acids long. The germline gives CDR1 KGHSH, CDR2 LQKENI. Between the trimmed V and J ends, which lost 3 bases and 5 bases, there was a span of 10 bases. Using reference TRBV18 and TRBJ2-5 for the parts outside the CDR3, the full variable domain is NAGVMQNPRHLVRRRGQEARLRCSPMKGHSHVYWYRQLPEEGLKFMVYLQKENIIDESGMPKERFSAEFPKEGPSILRIQQVVRGDSAAYFCASSPTTQETQYFGPGTRLLVL.

The CDR3 DNA sequence: TGTGCCAGCAGCCAGGCATCGATTAACTATGGCTACACCTTC. It yields the protein CASSQASINYGYTF. The V gene is TRBV4-2, the J gene TRBJ1-2; no reliable D call. V was clipped by 3 bases and J by 1 base, with 9 bases between them. CDR1 LGHNA and CDR2 YNFKEQ come from the germline V gene. The CDR3 has 14 residues.

The rearrangement uses TRBV6-6 and TRBJ1-1; D not certain. The V gene lost 3 bases and the J gene lost 0 bases, with 8 bases spanning the gap. This CDR3 has 14 amino acids. Germline CDR1 reads MNHNY; CDR2 reads SVGAGI (reference sequence). CDR3 loop: CASSYETMNTEAFF. In DNA, the CDR3 is TGTGCCAGCAGTTATGAGACAATGAACACTGAAGCTTTCTTT.